This passage covers 29 T cell receptor beta chains from one sample sequenced in a study of blood T cell repertoires in COVID-19. Profiling relied on immunoSEQ multiplex PCR, and the TCRdb table lists in-frame clones only, not all of them. The sample lists some 78,000 clones; about 85% were seen once. The sample comprised peripheral blood. The receptors come from a man aged 55 to 70 with active or convalescent COVID-19.

The gene calls are TRBV18 and TRBJ1-3; 7 nucleotides align to TRBD1. V trimming: 6 bases; J trimming: 0 bases; junction bases outside the gene matches: 14. Germline lookup yields CDR1 KGHSH and CDR2 LQKENI. CDR3 size: 18 residues. The CDR3 nucleotides are TGTGCCAGCTCTTCCGACAGGGAAGTAGGAGGCTCTGGAAACACCATATATTTT. Its protein is CASSSDREVGGSGNTIYF.

This clone was recorded once. The chain joins TRBV5-1 to TRBJ2-2; possibly TRBD2 for D (6 bases). V gave up 4 bases and J gave up 3 bases, with 16 bases separating them. CDR1 SGHRS and CDR2 YFSETQ come from the germline V gene. This CDR3 region has 16 residues. CDR3 DNA sequence: TGCGCCAGCAGCCCTCCAAGCAGGGAGGACACCGGGGAGCTGTTTTTT. Translated, it gives CASSPPSREDTGELFF.

The rearrangement uses TRBV4-1 and TRBJ2-1, with 9 bases identical to TRBD2. Germline trimming cut 2 bases from V and 0 bases from J; bases unmatched to any gene: 2. Germline values: CDR1 MGHRA, CDR2 YSYEKL. This CDR3 region has 16 residues. The CDR3, as DNA: TGCGCCAGCAGCCAACCTAGCGGGGTCTCCTACAATGAGCAGTTCTTC. Encoded protein: CASSQPSGVSYNEQFF.

The rearrangement links TRBV6-5 to TRBJ1-1, with D hard to call. V was clipped by 7 bases and J by 1 base, with 16 bases between them. This CDR3 spans 15 amino acids. Looked up from germline, CDR1 is MNHEY and CDR2 is SVGAGI. The DNA of the CDR3 is TGTGCCAGCATGGATGGTGGCGACAAGAACACTGAAGCTTTCTTT. It is translated as CASMDGGDKNTEAFF.

The chain carries TRBV4-2 and TRBJ2-1; 10 nucleotides align to TRBD2. This CDR3 has 15 amino acids. The ends lost 4 bases at V and 8 bases at J; junction bases unmatched: 8. The germline V gene has CDR1 LGHNA and CDR2 YNFKEQ. The CDR3 DNA follows: TGTGCCAGCAGCCGCCGCTTTGGGACTAGCGATGAGCAGTTCTTC. Its protein is CASSRRFGTSDEQFF.

This chain joins TRBV19 and TRBJ2-2, with a tentative D call TRBD1 (5 bases). Deletions cut 2 bases from V and 6 bases from J, with 13 bases between. In germline, CDR1 is LNHDA, CDR2 SQIVND (reference sequence). This CDR3 spans 15 amino acids. CDR3 nucleotide sequence: TGTGCCAGTAGTATAAGTGGGGCAGGGCCCGGGGAGCTGTTTTTT. Protein product: CASSISGAGPGELFF.

The chain has TRBV5-4 and TRBJ2-7, with 7 positions matching TRBD1. Germline values: CDR1 SGHNT, CDR2 YYREEE (reference sequence). V lost 3 bases, J lost 3 bases, and 6 bases stayed unmatched. The CDR3 loop spans 14 amino acids. The CDR3 spells CASSSKGTVYEQYF. The CDR3 nucleotides read TGTGCCAGCAGCTCGAAGGGGACAGTCTACGAGCAGTACTTC.

This rearrangement joins TRBV19 to TRBJ1-1, with D possibly matching TRBD1 (5 bases). V was shortened by 1 base and J by 1 base, with 10 bases between the two germline ends. The CDR3 loop spans 15 amino acids. CDR1 and CDR2 (germline): LNHDA, SQIVND (reference sequence). CDR3 in amino acids: CASSIAGVTNTEAFF. In DNA, the CDR3 is TGTGCCAGTAGTATAGCGGGGGTTACGAACACTGAAGCTTTCTTT.

This clone has a count of ten or more. The V gene is TRBV3-1 (or the pseudogene TRBV3-2), the J gene TRBJ2-1; 7 positions match TRBD2. The CDR3 totals 14 residues. The junction had 3 bases not matched to a gene; V was cut back by 1 base and J by 6 bases. CDR1 and CDR2 from the germline V gene are LGHDT and YNNKEL (reference sequence). CDR3 nucleotide sequence: TGTGCCAGCAGCCAAGGGCGGGGGAGCAATGAGCAGTTCTTC. Translated: CASSQGRGSNEQFF.

V is TRBV5-6 and J is TRBJ1-1, with a possible D match to TRBD1 (6 bases). CDR1 and CDR2 from the germline V gene are SGHDT and YYEEEE. Deletions cut 4 bases from V and 0 bases from J, with 10 bases between. CDR3 length: 14 residues. CDR3 sequence (DNA): TGTGCCAGCAGCAGGGGACATTTGAACACTGAAGCTTTCTTT. Its protein is CASSRGHLNTEAFF.

The gene calls are TRBV24-1 and TRBJ2-7, with D possibly TRBD1 on 6 matching bases. With 5 bases removed from V and 3 bases from J, the gap between germline ends came to 10 bases. Germline lookup yields CDR1 KGHDR and CDR2 SFDVKD. This CDR3 has 13 residues. The CDR3 nucleotides are TGTGCCACCAGTGCCAGGGGCAGCTACGAGCAGTACTTC. It is translated as CATSARGSYEQYF.

V usage is TRBV4-3 and J usage is TRBJ1-4; TRBD1 aligns across 7 bases. Trimming at V came to 3 bases and at J to 7 bases, leaving 8 bases not matched to a gene. This CDR3 contains 15 residues. Germline CDR1 and CDR2: LGHNA and YSLEER. For the CDR3, the DNA is TGCGCCAGCAGCCAGTCCGGGACAGTAAGTGAAAAACTGTTTTTT. It yields the protein CASSQSGTVSEKLFF.

The chain is built from TRBV7-2 and TRBJ2-3, with 8 positions matching TRBD1. V lost 4 bases and J lost 5; bases outside the gene matches: 11. CDR3 length: 16 residues. The germline V gene encodes CDR1 SGHTA and CDR2 FQGNSA. CDR3 nucleotide sequence: TGTGCCAGCAGCTCGACACGGACAGGGAGGATAGATACGCAGTATTTT. It codes for CASSSTRTGRIDTQYF.

This clone showed up just once. The J gene is TRBJ2-1, the V gene TRBV5-6, with TRBD2 identical over 8 bases. V shed 5 bases and J 8 bases; nucleotides not matched to a gene: 15. Germline loops: CDR1 SGHDT, CDR2 YYEEEE. The CDR3 is made up of 16 amino acids. The DNA of the CDR3 is TGTGCCAGCAGTCTCCGACTAGCGTTGGGAGATGATGAGCAGTTCTTC. Translated: CASSLRLALGDDEQFF.

V and J are TRBV10-1 and TRBJ1-2, with TRBD1 identical over 7 bases. The germline V gene encodes CDR1 WNHNN and CDR2 SYGVQD (reference sequence). The CDR3 consists of 16 residues. V lost 2 bases to trimming and J lost 4 bases; unmatched junction nucleotides: 10. The CDR3 DNA is TGCGCCAGCAGTGAGAGGACAGGCCCTAGTTTCTATGGCTACACCTTC. It codes for CASSERTGPSFYGYTF.

The V and J genes are TRBV5-1 and TRBJ1-1; no definite D call. Germline-derived CDR1 and CDR2 are SGHRS and YFSETQ. The CDR3 is 12 residues long. V lost 4 bases, J lost 7 bases, and 11 bases lay in between. The CDR3 bases are TGCGCCAGCAGCCAGTTAGGAGTTGAAGCTTTCTTT. Its translation is CASSQLGVEAFF. Using reference TRBV5-1 and TRBJ1-1 for the parts outside the CDR3, the full variable domain is KAGVTQTPRYLIKTRGQQVTLSCSPISGHRSVSWYQQTPGQGLQFLFEYFSETQRNKGNFPGRFSGRQFSNSRSEMNVSTLELGDSALYLCASSQLGVEAFFGQGTRLTVV.

The chain links TRBV10-1 to TRBJ2-7, with D possibly TRBD2 on 6 matching bases. V lost 5 bases and J lost 0, with 17 bases in between. Germline V gene sequence: CDR1 WNHNN, CDR2 SYGVQD (reference sequence). CDR3 length: 16 amino acids. DNA for the CDR3: TGCGCCAGCAGTCAATCCCCTCGGGGGTCCTCCTACGAGCAGTACTTC. It is translated as CASSQSPRGSSYEQYF.

The rearrangement joins TRBV30 to TRBJ1-6; D call uncertain. Germline V gives CDR1 GTSNPN, CDR2 SVGIG (reference sequence). The CDR3 totals 16 residues. Between the trimmed V and J ends, which lost 1 base and 7 bases, there was a span of 17 bases. The CDR3 protein is CAWSASPGRGNSPLHF. The CDR3 nucleotides read TGTGCCTGGAGTGCGTCGCCGGGCCGAGGGAATTCACCCCTCCACTTT.

This sequence joins TRBV6-1 and TRBJ2-7; D unclear. V lost 0 bases and J 3 bases, leaving 21 bases between the germline ends. The CDR3 extends over 18 amino acids. CDR1 and CDR2 (germline): MNHNS, SASEGT. Written as DNA, the CDR3 is TGTGCCAGCAGTGAAGCGGAGTTGCCGATCCAAAACCACTACGAGCAGTACTTC. Translating gives CASSEAELPIQNHYEQYF.

This chain uses TRBV4-2 with TRBJ2-3; 9 bases map to TRBD2. After removal of 4 bases from V and 0 bases from J, the junction contained 11 bases not matched to a gene. Germline CDR1 is LGHNA and CDR2 is YNFKEQ. The CDR3 spans 18 residues. CDR3 nucleotide sequence: TGTGCCAGCAGCCTTGAGGCCCGCGGGGGGGCCAGCACAGATACGCAGTATTTT. Translation gives CASSLEARGGASTDTQYF.

V and J are TRBV18 and TRBJ1-3, with unresolved D. The CDR3 loop spans 15 amino acids. The germline V and J ends were trimmed by 0 bases and 2 bases, with 8 bases remaining between them. Per germline, CDR1 KGHSH and CDR2 LQKENI. CDR3: CASSPPRQPGNTIYF. DNA for the CDR3: TGTGCCAGCTCACCACCGAGGCAGCCTGGAAACACCATATATTTT.

The chain couples TRBV5-4 to TRBJ1-3; D uncertain. The CDR3 covers 15 residues. Per germline, CDR1 SGHNT and CDR2 YYREEE (reference sequence). With 0 bases removed from V and 0 bases from J, the gap between germline ends came to 7 bases. The CDR3 loop is CASSLAGSSGNTIYF. The CDR3 DNA reads TGTGCCAGCAGCTTGGCCGGGAGCTCTGGAAACACCATATATTTT.

The gene calls are TRBV7-2 and TRBJ1-1, with 10 nucleotides matching TRBD1. The CDR3 is 17 residues long. V gave up 2 bases and J gave up 1 base; unmatched junction bases: 7. Germline V CDR1 and CDR2: SGHTA, FQGNSA. CDR3 sequence: CASSLWAGTGANTEAFF. In nucleotides, the CDR3 is TGTGCCAGCAGCTTATGGGCGGGGACAGGGGCGAACACTGAAGCTTTCTTT. Using reference TRBV7-2 and TRBJ1-1 for the parts outside the CDR3, the full variable domain is GAGVSQSPSNKVTEKGKDVELRCDPISGHTALYWYRQSLGQGLEFLIYFQGNSAPDKSGLPSDRFSAERTGGSVSTLTIQRTQQEDSAVYLCASSLWAGTGANTEAFFGQGTRLTVV.

The CDR3 loop is CASSLNDGGGYTF. The CDR3 DNA reads as TGTGCCAGCAGCTTAAATGACGGAGGTGGCTACACCTTC. The chain links TRBV7-3 to TRBJ1-2, with D unresolved. The CDR3 loop spans 13 amino acids. CDR1 is SGHTA, CDR2 FQGTGA, per germline. Deletions cut 1 base from V and 7 bases from J, with 10 bases between.

The chain is built from TRBV11-1 and TRBJ2-2; the match to TRBD1 covers 7 bases. CDR1 is SGHAT, CDR2 FQDESV, per germline (reference sequence). Trimming removed 6 bases from V and 6 bases from J; junction bases left unmatched: 7. The CDR3 runs to 14 residues. In DNA, the CDR3 is TGTGCCAGCAGAACCCCCCAGGGGGCCGGGGAGCTGTTTTTT. This translates into CASRTPQGAGELFF.

V is TRBV5-1 and J is TRBJ2-5; 7 bases agree with TRBD2. Per germline, CDR1 SGHRS and CDR2 YFSETQ. V dropped 0 bases and J dropped 5; count of bases not matched to a gene: 13. The CDR3 is 17 residues long. DNA for the CDR3: TGCGCCAGCAGCTTGGGAGGACTAGGATCTTCCGGGGAGACCCAGTACTTC. This sequence encodes CASSLGGLGSSGETQYF.

This rearrangement joins TRBV5-1 to TRBJ1-4, with D perhaps matching TRBD1 (5 bases). Trimming shortened V by 4 bases and J by 3 bases, and 13 bases separated the two germline ends. Per the germline V gene, CDR1 is SGHRS and CDR2 is YFSETQ. The CDR3 consists of 15 residues. The CDR3 DNA reads TGCGCCAGCAGCGGAACAGGACCCTCTAATGAAAAACTGTTTTTT. Protein: CASSGTGPSNEKLFF.

The chain employs TRBV6-5 and TRBJ2-2, with 9 positions matching TRBD2. V trimming: 11 bases; J trimming: 0 bases; junction bases outside the gene matches: 7. Germline values: CDR1 MNHEY, CDR2 SVGAGI. CDR3 length: 15 amino acids. The CDR3 loop reads CARGGGGTNTGELFF. In DNA, the CDR3 is TGTGCCCGCGGGGGGGGCGGGACGAACACCGGGGAGCTGTTTTTT.

V usage is TRBV27 and J usage is TRBJ2-1; 12 nucleotides agree with TRBD2. The V and J ends lost 5 bases and 5 bases, in that order; junction bases with no gene match: 4. Germline CDR1 and CDR2: MNHEY and SMNVEV (reference sequence). The CDR3 covers 15 residues. CDR3 loop: CASSILAGGDNEQFF. In nucleotides, the CDR3 is TGTGCCAGCAGTATACTAGCGGGGGGTGACAATGAGCAGTTCTTC.